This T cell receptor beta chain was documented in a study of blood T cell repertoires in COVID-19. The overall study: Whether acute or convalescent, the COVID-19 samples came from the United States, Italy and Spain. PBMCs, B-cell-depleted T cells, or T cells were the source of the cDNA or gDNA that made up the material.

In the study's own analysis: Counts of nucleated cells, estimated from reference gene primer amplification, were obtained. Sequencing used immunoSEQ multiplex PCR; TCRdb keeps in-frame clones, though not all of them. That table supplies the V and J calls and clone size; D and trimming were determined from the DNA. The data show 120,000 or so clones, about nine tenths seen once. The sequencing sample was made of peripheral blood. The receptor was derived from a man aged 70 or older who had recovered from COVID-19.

CDR3 protein: CAWSVGVYAEQFF. Here the CDR3 DNA reads TGTGCCTGGAGTGTAGGGGTTTACGCTGAGCAGTTCTTC. V usage is TRBV30 and J usage is TRBJ2-1; a possible D gene is TRBD1 (5 bases). The CDR3 is 13 residues long. Trimming left V 0 bases short and J 9 bases short, with 12 bases between. Germline-derived CDR1 and CDR2 are GTSNPN and SVGIG (reference sequence).